This TCR beta chain was documented in a study of neoadjuvant anti-PD-1 for oral cavity cancer. At the level of the study: Around day 43, patients without progression received a fourth nivolumab dose before surgery. Study findings and constraints: Only three patients per response group were TCR-analyzed; validation needed.

Most PBMC samples had around 0.5 ug input DNA in six replicates. Data came from immunoSEQ multiplex PCR; TCRdb stores just in-frame clones and leaves some out. The sample yields 15,000 to 20,000 clones, approximately 65% seen once. V was clipped by 8 bases and J by 0 bases, with 16 bases between them. The CDR3 consists of 15 residues. Germline values: CDR1 SNHLY, CDR2 FYNNEI. This clone was counted once. Its antigen is not identified. This TCR was recovered from a person aged 35-79 years with oral cavity squamous cell carcinoma. V is TRBV2 and J is TRBJ1-1, with a tentative D call TRBD1 (5 bases). Specimen: PBMCs, collected before nivolumab (anti-PD-1) treatment. The CDR3 spells CASSLTDSMNTEAFF. The CDR3 DNA is TGTGCCAGCTCCCTTACAGACAGCATGAACACTGAAGCTTTCTTT.